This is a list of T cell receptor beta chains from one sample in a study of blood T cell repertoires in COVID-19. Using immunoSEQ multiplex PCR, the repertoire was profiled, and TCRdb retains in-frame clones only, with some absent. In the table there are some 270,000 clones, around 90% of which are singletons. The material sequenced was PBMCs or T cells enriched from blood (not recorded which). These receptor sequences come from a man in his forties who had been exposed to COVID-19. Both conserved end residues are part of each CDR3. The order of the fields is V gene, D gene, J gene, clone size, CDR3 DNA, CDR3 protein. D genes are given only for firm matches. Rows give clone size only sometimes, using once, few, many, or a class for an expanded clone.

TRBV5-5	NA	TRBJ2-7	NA	TGTGCCAGCAGCTTGCTTTACCCTACCTACGAGCAGTACTTC	CASSLLYPTYEQYF
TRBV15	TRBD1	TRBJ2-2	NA	TGTGCCACCAGCAGTAGACAGGGATCAGGCGGGGAGCTGTTTTTT	CATSSRQGSGGELFF
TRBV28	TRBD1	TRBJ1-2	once	TGTGCCAGCAGTTCGCTAGGGACAGGGGGCCCTGCCCTCTATGGCTACACCTTC	CASSSLGTGGPALYGYTF
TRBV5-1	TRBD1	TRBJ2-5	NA	TGCGCCAGCAGCTTAACAGGGGACATGCAGGAGACCCAGTACTTC	CASSLTGDMQETQYF
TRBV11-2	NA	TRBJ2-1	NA	TGTGCCAGCAGCTTAATAGCGGAGAACTCCTACAATGAGCAGTTCTTC	CASSLIAENSYNEQFF
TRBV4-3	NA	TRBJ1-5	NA	TGCGCCAGCAGCCAAGAAACGGGGTTCGGGCAGCCCCAGCATTTT	CASSQETGFGQPQHF
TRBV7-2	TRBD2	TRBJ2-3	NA	TGTGCCAGCAGCTCACAAACTAGCGGGAGTGGGTCAGATACGCAGTATTTT	CASSSQTSGSGSDTQYF
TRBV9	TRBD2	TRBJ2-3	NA	TGTGCCAGCAGCCTGGGACTAGCGGGAACAGATACGCAGTATTTT	CASSLGLAGTDTQYF
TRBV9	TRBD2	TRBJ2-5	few	TGTGCCAGCAGCGTAGGACTAGCGGGAGGGCCCACCGAGACCCAGTACTTC	CASSVGLAGGPTETQYF
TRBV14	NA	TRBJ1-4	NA	TGTGCCAGCACGGGACACCTGAATGAAAAACTGTTTTTT	CASTGHLNEKLFF
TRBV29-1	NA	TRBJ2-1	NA	TGCAGCGGTCGACAAGTTTCCTACAATGAGCAGTTCTTC	CSGRQVSYNEQFF
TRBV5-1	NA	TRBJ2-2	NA	TGCGCCAGCCGTCTGACCTCGGGGTACAGGGAGCTGTTTTTT	CASRLTSGYRELFF
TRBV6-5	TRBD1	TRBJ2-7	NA	TGTGCCAGCAGTTATAGTACAGGGGAATCCTACGAGCAGTACTTC	CASSYSTGESYEQYF
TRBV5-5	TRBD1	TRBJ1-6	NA	TGTGCCAGCAGCGGAGGAGGGGGCAGGGGTGCTTCACCCCTCCACTTT	CASSGGGGRGASPLHF
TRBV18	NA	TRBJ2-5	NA	TGTGCCAGCTCACCACCTTCACAAGAGACCCAGTACTTC	CASSPPSQETQYF
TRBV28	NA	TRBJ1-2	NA	TGTGCCAGCAGCATATTCCAACAGGGTGGCGGAGGCTACACCTTC	CASSIFQQGGGGYTF
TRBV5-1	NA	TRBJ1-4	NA	TGCGCCAGCAGCTTGGCGCCGGGATCGGCTAATGAAAAACTGTTTTTT	CASSLAPGSANEKLFF
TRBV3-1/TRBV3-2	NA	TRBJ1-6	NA	TGTGCCAGCAGCCAAGATTCCCGGTGGGGGGCCCTCCACTTT	CASSQDSRWGALHF
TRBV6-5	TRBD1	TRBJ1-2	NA	TGTGCCAGCAGGCCCGGGACAGATTATGGCTACACCTTC	CASRPGTDYGYTF
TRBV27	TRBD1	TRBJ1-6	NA	TGTGCCAGCAGGGCCGGGACAGGGGTTAATTCACCCCTCCACTTT	CASRAGTGVNSPLHF
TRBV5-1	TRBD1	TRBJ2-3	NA	TGCGCCAGCAGCTTGGTGGACAGGGAAGGGGATACGCAGTATTTT	CASSLVDREGDTQYF
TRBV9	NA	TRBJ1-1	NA	TGTGCCAGCAGCGCAAACAGAGCTCCGAACACTGAAGCTTTCTTT	CASSANRAPNTEAFF
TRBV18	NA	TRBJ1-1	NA	TGTGCCAGCTCACCCTACGCGAGTGAAGCTTTCTTT	CASSPYASEAFF
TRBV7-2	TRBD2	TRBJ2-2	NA	TGTGCCAGCAGCAAGAGGGCGGGAGGGCCAAGCACCGGGGAGCTGTTTTTT	CASSKRAGGPSTGELFF
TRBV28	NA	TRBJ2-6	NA	TGTGCCAGCAGTTTAAAGGGCGGGGCTGGGGCCAACGTCCTGACTTTC	CASSLKGGAGANVLTF
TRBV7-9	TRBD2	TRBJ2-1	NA	TGTGCCAGCAGCTTGGGACTAGCGGGAGTCAATGAGCAGTTCTTC	CASSLGLAGVNEQFF
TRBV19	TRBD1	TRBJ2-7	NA	TGTGCCAGTAGTATAGGGGACAGATACGAGCAGTACTTC	CASSIGDRYEQYF
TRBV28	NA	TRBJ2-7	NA	TGTGCCAGCAGTTTATTGGGTCAGGGTTACGAGCAGTACTTC	CASSLLGQGYEQYF
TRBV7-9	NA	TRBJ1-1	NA	TGTGCCAGCAGCGCCCGGGAGGGGACTGAAGCTTTCTTT	CASSAREGTEAFF
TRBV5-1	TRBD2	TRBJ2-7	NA	TGCGCCAGCAGAGGGGAGGGCTACGAGCAGTACTTC	CASRGEGYEQYF
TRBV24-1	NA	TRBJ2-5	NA	TGTGCCACCAGTGATTATGGGGCAAAAGAGACCCAGTACTTC	CATSDYGAKETQYF
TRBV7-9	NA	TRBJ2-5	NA	TGTGCCAGCAGCTTAGTATACGAACAGGGTGAGACCCAGTACTTC	CASSLVYEQGETQYF
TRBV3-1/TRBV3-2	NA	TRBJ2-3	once	TGTGCCAGCAGCCTCGGTGCTAGCACAGATACGCAGTATTTT	CASSLGASTDTQYF
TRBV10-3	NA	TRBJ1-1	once	TGTGCCTCCGGGGGGCAGGGGAGATCTGAAGCTTTCTTT	CASGGQGRSEAFF
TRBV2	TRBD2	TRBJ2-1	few	TGTGCCAGCAGTGTGTTAGCGGGAGGCAGGAATGAGCAGTTCTTC	CASSVLAGGRNEQFF
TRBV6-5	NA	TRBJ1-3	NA	TGTGCCAGCAGTTACAGCGGGGCATCGGGAAACACCATATATTTT	CASSYSGASGNTIYF
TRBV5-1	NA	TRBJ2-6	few	TGCGCCAGCAGCCTAACAGACTCTGGGGCCAACGTCCTGACTTTC	CASSLTDSGANVLTF
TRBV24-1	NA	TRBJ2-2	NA	TGTGCCACCAGTGATTGGCCAGGGGCCGGGGAGCTGTTTTTT	CATSDWPGAGELFF
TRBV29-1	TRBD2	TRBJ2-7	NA	TGCAGCGTTGAAAAAGGGGCTAGCGGGCTTTTAAACGAGCAGTACTTC	CSVEKGASGLLNEQYF
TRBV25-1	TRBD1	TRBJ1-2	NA	TGTGCCAGCAGTGAATATCCGCAGGGGGGTAGCTACACCTTC	CASSEYPQGGSYTF
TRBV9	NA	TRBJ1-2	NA	TGTGCCAGCAGCGTAAGTGGCACAGATGGCTACACCTTC	CASSVSGTDGYTF
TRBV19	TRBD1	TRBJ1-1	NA	TGTGCCAGTGGGGAGACAGGGGCTAGCACTGAAGCTTTCTTT	CASGETGASTEAFF
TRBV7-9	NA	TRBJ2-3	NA	TGTGCCAGCAGCTTAGTAGCTAGCACAGATACGCAGTATTTT	CASSLVASTDTQYF
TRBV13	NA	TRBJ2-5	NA	TGTGCCAGCAGCTTAAATACGGAGTATCAAGAGACCCAGTACTTC	CASSLNTEYQETQYF
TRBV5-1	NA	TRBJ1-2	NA	TGCGCCAGCAGCTTGGAACAGGCTCAAAATTATGGCTACACCTTC	CASSLEQAQNYGYTF
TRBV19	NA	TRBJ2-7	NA	TGTGCCAGTATAGGAGGTCCCCGCTACGAGCAGTACTTC	CASIGGPRYEQYF
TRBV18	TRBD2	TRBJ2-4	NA	TGTGCCAGCTCACCAGGGCCGGGTGTCGGGAGGGCCAAAAACATTCAGTACTTC	CASSPGPGVGRAKNIQYF
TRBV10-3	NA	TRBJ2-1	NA	TGTGCCATCAGTGAGCTGGACAGCAATGAGCAGTTCTTC	CAISELDSNEQFF
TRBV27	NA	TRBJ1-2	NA	TGTGCCAGCAGTTTCACAGGGTCGGCTAACTATGGCTACACCTTC	CASSFTGSANYGYTF
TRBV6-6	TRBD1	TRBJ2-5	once	TGTGCCACCTCGGCTGCCGGGACAGGGAAACAGACCCAGTACTTC	CATSAAGTGKQTQYF
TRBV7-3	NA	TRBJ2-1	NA	TGTGCCAGCAGCTTAAATCAGGGGCGTGAGCAGTTCTTC	CASSLNQGREQFF
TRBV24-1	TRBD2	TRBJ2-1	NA	TGTGCCACCAGTGATTTGAAGGCGGGAGATGGCTACAATGAGCAGTTCTTC	CATSDLKAGDGYNEQFF
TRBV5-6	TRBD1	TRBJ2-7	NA	TGTGCCAGCAGCTTCGCCGGGACAGGGGGCTACGAGCAGTACTTC	CASSFAGTGGYEQYF
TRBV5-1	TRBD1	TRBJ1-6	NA	TGCGCCAGCAGCTCTGAGGGGGCAGGGTCACCCCTCCACTTT	CASSSEGAGSPLHF
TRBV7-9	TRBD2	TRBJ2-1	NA	TGTGCCAGCAGCCCCGTCGCGGGAGGCAGAAATGAGCAGTTCTTC	CASSPVAGGRNEQFF
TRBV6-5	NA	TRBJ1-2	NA	TGTGCCAGCAGAGCAGGGAACTATGGCTACACCTTC	CASRAGNYGYTF